This T cell receptor beta chain was sequenced during a study of spatial heterogeneity in lung cancer. With respect to this clonotype: This beta chain was picked up by a library intended for alpha chains and is off target, so its count carries little meaning.

This sample's time point: sample taken at primary tumor resection. Tumor, nontumor lung or frozen PBMC supplied whole RNA, sequenced without sorting. Using its own MiXCR run on the 5' RACE reads, TCRdb lists one record per CDR3 protein. The sample shows about 7,900 distinct CDR3 sequences, about 4.5% of them seen only once. The CDR3 is 12 residues long. Trimming took off 7 bases at V and 4 bases at J, with 10 bases between the two ends. From germline, CDR1 is MNHEY and CDR2 SVGAGI. Source: PBMCs, taken at surgery. The clonotype originates from a male donor with early-stage non-small cell lung cancer. The V call is TRBV6-5, the J call TRBJ1-1; unclear D gene. CDR3 sequence: CASISRATEAFF. The CDR3 DNA is TGTGCCAGCATTTCGCGTGCCACTGAAGCTTTCTTT.